The clone carrying this T cell receptor (beta chain) occurred a few times. This sample was taken from a study of blood T cell repertoires in COVID-19. Germline CDR1 and CDR2: SGHAT and FQNNGV. The CDR3 loop spans 14 amino acids. The J segment lost 8 bases and the V segment lost 5 bases, leaving 7 bases of the junction unmatched. Sequencing used immunoSEQ multiplex PCR; TCRdb keeps in-frame clones, though not all of them. The repertoire holds about 50,000 clones, with about 86% as singletons. The specimen sequenced was peripheral blood. The V gene is TRBV11-2, the J gene TRBJ1-4; the match to TRBD1 covers 8 bases. The clonotype originates from a man aged 35 to 55 with active COVID-19. CDR3 sequence: CASSRGQAGEKLFF. The DNA for the CDR3 is TGTGCCAGCAGCAGGGGACAGGCGGGGGAAAAACTGTTTTTT.